The sequence of this TCR beta chain was determined in a study of T cell repertoires in cytomegalovirus infection. This clonotype has at least ten counts. From the reads, TCRdb called clonotypes with MiXCR, one entry per CDR3 protein. The table includes 250,000 or so distinct CDR3 sequences, about a sixth detected once. The germline V and J ends were trimmed by 3 bases and 5 bases, with 7 bases remaining between them. The CDR3 sequence is 11 residues long. CDR1 and CDR2 (germline): DFQATT, SNEGSKA (reference sequence). This clonotype originated in a human donor in good health (CMV status not recorded). Some clones in this sample may be carry-over from other donors' samples. Material: CD8+ T cells from PBMCs. V gene TRBV20-1 combines with J gene TRBJ1-1; D uncertain. CDR3: CSARLGTEAFF. CDR3 nucleotides: TGCAGTGCTAGGCTTGGAACTGAAGCTTTCTTT.